The present TCR beta chain was sequenced within a study of blood T cell repertoires in COVID-19. V was shortened by 1 base and J by 1 base, with 17 bases between the two germline ends. This CDR3 has 18 residues. Germline V lookup: CDR1 MNHNS, CDR2 SASEGT. Method: immunoSEQ multiplex PCR; TCRdb's copy keeps in-frame clones and lacks some. The table has roughly 250,000 clones, roughly 80% seen once; the top ten hold approximately 4.8%. The V and J genes are TRBV6-1 and TRBJ2-1; maybe TRBD1 (5 bases). Sequenced input: peripheral blood. This clonotype was sampled from a man aged 50-59 years with active or convalescent COVID-19. The CDR3 loop is CASSEDPQGVFSYNEQFF. CDR3 DNA: TGTGCCAGCAGTGAAGACCCCCAAGGGGTTTTTTCCTACAATGAGCAGTTCTTC.